These 28 T cell receptor beta chains came from one sample sequenced in a study of blood T cell repertoires in COVID-19. The assay was immunoSEQ multiplex PCR, and TCRdb's table has in-frame clones only and misses some. The table records some 230,000 clones, 65% to 90% of them present only once. Source material: peripheral blood. These receptor sequences come from a woman in her forties or fifties with acute or convalescent COVID-19.

This chain connects TRBV6-6 to TRBJ2-1; 8 positions match TRBD2. There are 16 residues in the CDR3. The V segment lost 6 bases and the J segment 1 base; nucleotides outside the gene matches: 8. From germline, CDR1 is MNHNY and CDR2 SVGAGI (reference sequence). In DNA, the CDR3 is TGTGCCAGCAGCCGAACTAGCGGAAATTCCTACAATGAGCAGTTCTTC. Its translation: CASSRTSGNSYNEQFF.

This sequence joins TRBV5-1 and TRBJ1-3; maybe TRBD1 (6 bases). Germline-derived CDR1 and CDR2 are SGHRS and YFSETQ. This CDR3 region has 15 residues. V shed 4 bases and J shed 3 bases, with 14 bases lying between them. For the CDR3, the DNA is TGCGCCAGCAGCCGCGAGGGGGGGCATGGAAACACCATATATTTT. Amino acid sequence: CASSREGGHGNTIYF.

The table lists this clone with a few counts. Germline and junction disagree at one end, which may indicate a read error. For the CDR3, the DNA is TGCGCCAGCAGCTTAAACGGACAGGGGAATGGAAAACTGTTTTTT. Translating gives CASSLNGQGNGKLFF. The chain carries TRBV5-1 and TRBJ1-4; 9 nucleotides align to TRBD1. Per the germline V gene, CDR1 is SGHRS and CDR2 is YFSETQ. The CDR3 sequence is 15 residues long.

This clone turned up a few times. This chain uses TRBV24-1 with TRBJ2-3; TRBD2 is a possible D gene (5 bases). Germline V lookup: CDR1 KGHDR, CDR2 SFDVKD. The CDR3 contains 14 residues. V was shortened by 5 bases and J by 4 bases, with 12 bases between the two germline ends. This chain's CDR3 is CATSALPGADTQYF. In DNA, the CDR3 is TGTGCCACCAGTGCCCTCCCCGGGGCAGATACGCAGTATTTT.

This chain connects TRBV27 to TRBJ1-4; D ambiguous. CDR1 MNHEY and CDR2 SMNVEV come from the germline V gene (reference sequence). Trimming left V 0 bases short and J 4 bases short, with 12 bases between. This CDR3 has 16 residues. The CDR3 region is CASSLSPGRINEKLFF. The DNA for the CDR3 is TGTGCCAGCAGTTTATCCCCGGGGAGGATTAATGAAAAACTGTTTTTT.

The genes are TRBV3-1 (or the pseudogene TRBV3-2) and TRBJ2-5; D unclear. Trimming removed 4 bases at V and 5 bases at J, with 8 bases between. CDR3 length: 12 residues. Germline CDR1 LGHDT, CDR2 YNNKEL (reference sequence). As DNA, the CDR3 is TGTGCCAGCAGCCCCTTCCGGGAGACCCAGTACTTC. It encodes CASSPFRETQYF.

This clone came up a few times. V and J are TRBV4-2 and TRBJ2-6; 8 positions agree with TRBD1. CDR1 LGHNA and CDR2 YNFKEQ come from the germline V gene. V trimming: 1 base; J trimming: 2 bases; junction bases outside the gene matches: 1. The length of the CDR3 is 16 residues. The CDR3 DNA reads TGTGCCAGCAGCCAAGCACAGGGGGCTGGGGCCAACGTCCTGACTTTC. Translation gives CASSQAQGAGANVLTF.

This chain uses TRBV5-4 with TRBJ2-2, with D uncertain. The CDR3 is made up of 13 amino acids. Germline CDR1 reads SGHNT; CDR2 reads YYREEE (reference sequence). The V gene lost 3 bases and the J gene lost 7 bases, with 10 bases spanning the gap. For the CDR3, the DNA is TGTGCCAGCAGCTCCAAAGGCGGCGGGGAGCTGTTTTTT. This encodes CASSSKGGGELFF.

This clone was seen a single time. This chain connects TRBV13 to TRBJ2-7, with a weak D call TRBD2 (5 bases). The CDR3 length is 11 residues. Germline V lookup: CDR1 PRHDT, CDR2 FYEKMQ (reference sequence). Trimming shortened V by 5 bases and J by 3 bases, and 5 bases separated the two germline ends. CDR3 DNA sequence: TGTGCCAGCAGCGGGAGCTACGAGCAGTACTTC. Residues: CASSGSYEQYF.

This chain uses TRBV27 with TRBJ2-7; 15 nucleotides match TRBD2. V dropped 5 bases and J dropped 6; count of bases not matched to a gene: 8. This CDR3 has 16 residues. The germline gives CDR1 MNHEY, CDR2 SMNVEV (reference sequence). The CDR3 spells CASSPRTSGRVSEQYF. The CDR3 DNA reads TGTGCCAGCAGTCCTCGGACTAGCGGGAGGGTGTCCGAGCAGTACTTC.

The gene calls are TRBV7-3 and TRBJ2-4; the D gene is possibly TRBD2 (6 bases). V gave up 5 bases and J gave up 2 bases, with 16 bases separating them. The CDR3 extends over 16 amino acids. Germline CDR1 and CDR2: SGHTA and FQGTGA. The CDR3 protein is CASSTGTPGSKNIQYF. The CDR3 DNA reads TGTGCCAGCAGCACCGGGACTCCAGGTTCCAAAAACATTCAGTACTTC. Full variable domain (rest looked up from reference TRBV7-3 and TRBJ2-4): GAGVSQTPSNKVTEKGKYVELRCDPISGHTALYWYRQSLGQGPEFLIYFQGTGAADDSGLPNDRFFAVRPEGSVSTLKIQRTERGDSAVYLCASSTGTPGSKNIQYFGAGTRLSVL.

J is TRBJ2-1 and V is TRBV24-1; 9 positions agree with TRBD2. Germline CDR1 KGHDR, CDR2 SFDVKD. V lost 4 bases to trimming and J lost 3 bases; unmatched junction nucleotides: 12. The CDR3 is 18 residues long. CDR3 nucleotide sequence: TGTGCCACCAGTGAATTTGCGGGGGGGCCAAGGGGCTACAATGAGCAGTTCTTC. Its protein product is CATSEFAGGPRGYNEQFF.

The chain employs TRBV27 and TRBJ2-7; 7 bases are a match to TRBD1. This CDR3 contains 14 residues. J was trimmed by 2 bases and V by 1 base; bases with no gene match: 2. Germline CDR1 MNHEY, CDR2 SMNVEV (reference sequence). Written as DNA, the CDR3 is TGTGCCAGCAGTTTATGGGACAGAACCTACGAGCAGTACTTC. Amino acid sequence: CASSLWDRTYEQYF.

A few counts support this clone. CDR3 in amino acids: CASRVGGVGQGIWVNQPQHF. In DNA, the CDR3 is TGCGCCAGCAGAGTGGGGGGAGTGGGACAGGGGATATGGGTCAATCAGCCCCAGCATTTT. The V and J genes are TRBV10-2 and TRBJ1-5, with 10 positions matching TRBD1. Trimming removed 6 bases from V and 3 bases from J; junction bases left unmatched: 20. This CDR3 has 20 amino acids. Germline loops: CDR1 WSHSY, CDR2 SAAADI.

The gene calls are TRBV5-5 and TRBJ1-6, with D possibly TRBD1 on 6 matching bases. There are 15 residues in the CDR3. Germline loops: CDR1 SGHKS, CDR2 YYEKEE (reference sequence). Trimming removed 1 base from V and 8 bases from J, with 13 bases in between. The CDR3 region has the DNA TGTGCCAGCAGCTTGTCCCAGGGGTTCGATTCACCCCTCCACTTT. This translates into CASSLSQGFDSPLHF.

This rearrangement joins TRBV15 to TRBJ2-1; D perhaps matches TRBD1 (5 bases). V was pared by 3 bases and J by 6 bases, with 15 bases between. The CDR3 covers 15 residues. CDR1 is LNHNV and CDR2 is YYDKDF in the germline V gene (reference sequence). As DNA, the CDR3 is TGTGCCACCAGCAGGGAATCTACAGGTCCCAATGAGCAGTTCTTC. It specifies CATSRESTGPNEQFF.

In nucleotides, the CDR3 is TGTGCCAGCAGCCAAGAGATTTCGACACTCTCTGGAAACACCATATATTTT. This sequence encodes CASSQEISTLSGNTIYF. This rearrangement joins TRBV4-2 to TRBJ1-3; D is unclear. From germline, CDR1 is LGHNA and CDR2 YNFKEQ. V shed 0 bases and J shed 0 bases, with 12 bases lying between them. This CDR3 region has 17 residues.

The rearrangement links TRBV19 to TRBJ1-4, with 9 nucleotides matching TRBD1. The trim removed 7 bases at V and 7 bases at J, leaving 7 bases unmatched. CDR1 and CDR2 from the germline V gene are LNHDA and SQIVND (reference sequence). This CDR3 is built from 14 residues. The CDR3 loop is CASNQQGAGEKLFF. The CDR3 bases are TGTGCCAGTAACCAACAGGGGGCCGGTGAAAAACTGTTTTTT.

The V call is TRBV7-2, the J call TRBJ2-1; D is possibly TRBD1 (6 bases). V was clipped by 5 bases and J by 7 bases, with 15 bases between them. Germline CDR1 SGHTA, CDR2 FQGNSA. The CDR3 has 14 residues. The CDR3 reads CASSRTLGANEQFF. The DNA for the CDR3 is TGTGCCAGCAGCCGGACACTGGGGGCTAATGAGCAGTTCTTC.

The chain's CDR3 is CASSLSSGGATGELFF. In DNA, the CDR3 is TGTGCCAGCAGTTTATCTAGCGGGGGGGCCACCGGGGAGCTGTTTTTT. This chain links TRBV28 with TRBJ2-2; 12 bases align to TRBD2. CDR3 length: 16 residues. CDR1 and CDR2 from the germline V gene are MDHEN and SYDVKM. The V segment lost 1 base and the J segment 4 bases; nucleotides outside the gene matches: 1.

Many counts were recorded for this clone. CDR3 coding DNA: TGTGCCACCATCGAGTCTAGCGGTACGCAGTATTTT. Translating gives CATIESSGTQYF. This chain links TRBV12-3 or TRBV12-4 with TRBJ2-3; 7 bases fit TRBD2. V was clipped by 10 bases and J by 8 bases; unmatched bases: 9. This CDR3 is 12 amino acids long.

V usage is TRBV10-3 and J usage is TRBJ2-1; tentative D call: TRBD1 (6 bases). This CDR3 is 14 amino acids long. The V gene lost 8 bases and the J gene lost 3 bases, with 14 bases spanning the gap. Looked up from germline, CDR1 is ENHRY and CDR2 is SYGVKD. The CDR3: CAISGDTDYNEQFF. CDR3 DNA: TGTGCCATCTCTGGGGACACCGACTACAATGAGCAGTTCTTC.

V gene TRBV9 combines with J gene TRBJ2-5, with D unresolved. Trimming removed 3 bases at V and 3 bases at J, with 3 bases between. Germline V gene data show CDR1 as SGDLS and CDR2 as YYNGEE. CDR3 length: 11 amino acids. CDR3 in amino acids: CASSAEETQYF. Written as DNA, the CDR3 is TGTGCCAGCAGCGCCGAAGAGACCCAGTACTTC. Based on the CDR3 plus reference TRBV9 and TRBJ2-5, the full variable domain is DSGVTQTPKHLITATGQRVTLRCSPRSGDLSVYWYQQSLDQGLQFLIQYYNGEERAKGNILERFSAQQFPDLHSELNLSSLELGDSALYFCASSAEETQYFGPGTRLLVL.

This clone was counted once. The V gene is TRBV2, the J gene TRBJ2-1, with 13 bases that match TRBD2. Per germline, CDR1 SNHLY and CDR2 FYNNEI. V trimming: 6 bases; J trimming: 2 bases; junction bases outside the gene matches: 7. This CDR3 contains 17 residues. The CDR3, as DNA: TGTGCCAGCAGGCATCGGACTAGCGGGAGCCCCTACAATGAGCAGTTCTTC. Its translation: CASRHRTSGSPYNEQFF.

The chain couples TRBV5-4 to TRBJ1-4; 11 nucleotides match TRBD1. CDR3 length: 13 amino acids. Trimming at V came to 3 bases and at J to 11 bases, leaving 3 bases not matched to a gene. Germline V CDR1 and CDR2: SGHNT, YYREEE (reference sequence). The CDR3 here is CASSSGQGEKLFF. In DNA, the CDR3 is TGTGCCAGCAGCTCGGGACAGGGGGAGAAACTGTTTTTT. Full variable domain (remainder filled in from reference TRBV5-4 and TRBJ1-4): ETGVTQSPTHLIKTRGQQVTLRCSSQSGHNTVSWYQQALGQGPQFIFQYYREEENGRGNFPPRFSGLQFPNYSSELNVNALELDDSALYLCASSSGQGEKLFFGSGTQLSVL.

This chain connects TRBV6-4 to TRBJ2-5, with 8 bases matching TRBD2. Germline lookup yields CDR1 MRHNA and CDR2 SNTAGT. This CDR3 has 15 amino acids. Trimming removed 3 bases from V and 3 bases from J; junction bases left unmatched: 6. The CDR3 loop is CASSEGTSGEETQYF. The CDR3 bases are TGTGCCAGCAGTGAGGGAACTAGCGGAGAAGAGACCCAGTACTTC.

This chain links TRBV7-2 with TRBJ1-5; D might be TRBD1 (6 bases). Germline V lookup: CDR1 SGHTA, CDR2 FQGNSA. The CDR3 consists of 14 residues. The V end lost 2 bases, the J end lost 6 bases, and 11 bases lay between the germline ends. CDR3: CASSLPQQGQPQHF. Here the CDR3 DNA reads TGTGCCAGCAGCTTACCCCAACAGGGTCAGCCCCAGCATTTT.

This clone came up once. The gene calls are TRBV19 and TRBJ1-2; D remains unclear. The CDR3 totals 13 residues. CDR1 and CDR2 (germline): LNHDA, SQIVND (reference sequence). Trimming took off 7 bases at V and 4 bases at J, with 13 bases between the two ends. In DNA, the CDR3 is TGTGCCAGTAACGGCGGTCGGGGCTATGGCTACACCTTC. Encoded protein: CASNGGRGYGYTF.